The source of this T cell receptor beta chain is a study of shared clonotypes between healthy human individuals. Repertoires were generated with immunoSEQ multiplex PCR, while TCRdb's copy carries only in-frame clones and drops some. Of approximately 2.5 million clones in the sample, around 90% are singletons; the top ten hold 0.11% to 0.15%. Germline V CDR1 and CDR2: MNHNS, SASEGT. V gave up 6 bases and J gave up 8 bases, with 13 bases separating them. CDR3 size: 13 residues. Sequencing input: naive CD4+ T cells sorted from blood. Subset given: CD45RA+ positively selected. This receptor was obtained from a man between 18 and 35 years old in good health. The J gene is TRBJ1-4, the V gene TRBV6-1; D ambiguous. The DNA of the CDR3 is TGTGCCAGCAGGGGCCTCGATCGGGAAAAACTGTTTTTT. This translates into CASRGLDREKLFF.